Sequencing of this T cell receptor (beta chain) was carried out in a study of OX40 agonist ivuxolimab in advanced cancers. Some clones are missing from TCRdb's copy, which holds only in-frame ones; the method was immunoSEQ multiplex PCR. The sample consists of 67,000 or so clones, approximately 89% of them appearing once. CDR3 length: 13 residues. J was trimmed by 7 bases and V by 6 bases; bases with no gene match: 4. Germline CDR1 ENHRY, CDR2 SYGVKD. The material sequenced was CD4+ or CD8+ T cells sorted from blood, taken in a trial of the OX40 agonist ivuxolimab. The rearrangement joins TRBV10-3 to TRBJ1-4; 8 positions match TRBD1. This clonotype originated in an adult with an advanced solid tumor such as melanoma, head and neck, liver or kidney cancer. The CDR3 coding sequence is TGTGCCATCAGGGGACAGGCCGGTGAAAAACTGTTTTTT. This encodes CAIRGQAGEKLFF.